Listed below are T cell receptor beta chains from one sample, sequenced in a study of response to subunit inactivated influenza vaccine. MiXCR, run by TCRdb on the RT-PCR reads, gives a single entry per CDR3 protein. Counted here are approximately 500,000 distinct CDR3 sequences, 10% to 15% occurring once; the ten biggest clones make up around 13%. The input for sequencing was PBMCs from blood, taken roughly 45 days after vaccination. The receptor source for this set is a man aged 45-60 years who received an inactivated influenza vaccine. CDR3s include the opening cysteine and the closing phenylalanine or tryptophan. Fields, in order: clone size, D gene, CDR3 length, J gene, V gene, CDR3 protein, CDR3 DNA. The D gene is left open where the match is weak. The size entry is marked missing in some rows and otherwise reads once, few, many or a size class.

abundance: many
d_gene: TRBD1
len: 15
j_gene: TRBJ2-5
v_gene: TRBV5-1
CDR3aa: CASSPGTGGEETQYF
CDR3nt: TGCGCCAGCAGCCCGGGGACAGGCGGGGAGGAGACCCAGTACTTC

abundance: many
d_gene: -
len: 14
j_gene: TRBJ2-7
v_gene: TRBV5-1
CDR3aa: CASSHAGTSYEQYF
CDR3nt: TGCGCCAGCAGCCACGCAGGGACGTCCTACGAGCAGTACTTC

abundance: -
d_gene: -
len: 13
j_gene: TRBJ2-2
v_gene: TRBV7-7
CDR3aa: CASSLNPSGELFF
CDR3nt: TGTGCCAGCAGCCTGAACCCGTCCGGGGAGCTGTTTTTT

abundance: -
d_gene: -
len: 13
j_gene: TRBJ2-1
v_gene: TRBV10-3
CDR3aa: CAISELAGNEQFF
CDR3nt: TGTGCCATCAGTGAACTAGCAGGGAATGAGCAGTTCTTC

abundance: few
d_gene: -
len: 17
j_gene: TRBJ1-2
v_gene: TRBV10-3
CDR3aa: CAISESATQGANYGYTF
CDR3nt: TGTGCCATCAGTGAGTCGGCGACACAGGGCGCAAACTATGGCTACACCTTC

abundance: many
d_gene: -
len: 17
j_gene: TRBJ1-6
v_gene: TRBV20-1
CDR3aa: CSARRTATFSYNSPLHF
CDR3nt: TGCAGTGCTCGACGGACGGCTACTTTCTCCTATAATTCACCCCTCCACTTT

abundance: few
d_gene: -
len: 11
j_gene: TRBJ2-5
v_gene: TRBV24-1
CDR3aa: CATSLGGTQYF
CDR3nt: TGTGCCACCAGCCTAGGGGGGACCCAGTACTTC

abundance: many
d_gene: TRBD1
len: 14
j_gene: TRBJ1-1
v_gene: TRBV12-3/TRBV12-4
CDR3aa: CASTQRPGTEQAFF
CDR3nt: TGTGCCAGCACCCAGAGGCCCGGGACAGAACAAGCTTTCTTT

abundance: -
d_gene: -
len: 15
j_gene: TRBJ2-3
v_gene: TRBV7-2
CDR3aa: CASSRGQRGADTQYF
CDR3nt: TGTGCCAGCAGTCGGGGACAGCGCGGGGCAGATACGCAGTATTTT

abundance: few
d_gene: -
len: 10
j_gene: TRBJ1-2
v_gene: TRBV7-9
CDR3aa: CASSLGGYTF
CDR3nt: TGTGCCAGCAGCTTGGGAGGCTACACCTTC

abundance: few
d_gene: -
len: 13
j_gene: TRBJ2-2
v_gene: TRBV6-4
CDR3aa: CASSDQPTGELFF
CDR3nt: TGTGCCAGCAGTGACCAGCCTACCGGGGAGCTGTTTTTT

abundance: once
d_gene: -
len: 15
j_gene: TRBJ1-1
v_gene: TRBV3-1
CDR3aa: CASSHRRVEGTEAFF
CDR3nt: TGTGCCAGCAGCCACCGTAGAGTGGAAGGAACCGAAGCTTTCTTT

abundance: few
d_gene: -
len: 17
j_gene: TRBJ2-2
v_gene: TRBV4-2
CDR3aa: CASSQPRVSSYTGELFF
CDR3nt: TGTGCCAGCAGCCAACCCCGGGTATCGTCCTACACCGGGGAGCTGTTTTTT

abundance: few
d_gene: -
len: 20
j_gene: TRBJ2-6
v_gene: TRBV4-2
CDR3aa: CASSQRTGAATVSGANVLTF
CDR3nt: TGTGCCAGCAGCCAGAGAACGGGGGCAGCCACCGTCTCTGGGGCCAACGTCCTGACTTTC

abundance: few
d_gene: TRBD2
len: 15
j_gene: TRBJ2-7
v_gene: TRBV20-1
CDR3aa: CSARGGGSYSYEQYF
CDR3nt: TGCAGTGCTAGAGGGGGGGGATCCTACTCCTACGAGCAGTACTTC

abundance: few
d_gene: -
len: 16
j_gene: TRBJ2-6
v_gene: TRBV9
CDR3aa: CASTHNQHSGANVLTF
CDR3nt: TGTGCCAGCACCCACAACCAACATTCTGGGGCCAACGTCCTGACTTTC

abundance: many
d_gene: -
len: 14
j_gene: TRBJ2-3
v_gene: TRBV6-2/TRBV6-3
CDR3aa: CASSRPSGQWTQYF
CDR3nt: TGTGCCAGCAGTCGACCATCCGGCCAGTGGACGCAGTATTTT

abundance: -
d_gene: -
len: 16
j_gene: TRBJ1-2
v_gene: TRBV6-5
CDR3aa: CASSYGADSKLYGYTF
CDR3nt: TGTGCCAGCAGTTACGGGGCGGACAGCAAACTTTATGGCTACACCTTC

abundance: -
d_gene: -
len: 21
j_gene: TRBJ1-2
v_gene: TRBV2
CDR3aa: CASSGPPGAGTQGRGDYGYTF
CDR3nt: TGTGCCAGCAGTGGACCCCCTGGGGCGGGGACACAAGGTCGGGGTGACTATGGCTACACCTTC

abundance: few
d_gene: -
len: 12
j_gene: TRBJ2-7
v_gene: TRBV11-2
CDR3aa: CASSPAEPSKYF
CDR3nt: TGTGCCAGCAGCCCTGCTGAACCTAGCAAGTACTTC

abundance: -
d_gene: TRBD1
len: 15
j_gene: TRBJ1-5
v_gene: TRBV2
CDR3aa: CASKGTGGINQPHHF
CDR3nt: TGTGCCAGCAAAGGGACAGGGGGCATTAATCAGCCCCATCATTTT

abundance: -
d_gene: -
len: 12
j_gene: TRBJ1-1
v_gene: TRBV7-9
CDR3aa: CASTLGKTEAFF
CDR3nt: TGTGCCAGCACCCTGGGGAAGACTGAAGCTTTCTTT

abundance: -
d_gene: TRBD1
len: 15
j_gene: TRBJ1-2
v_gene: TRBV6-5
CDR3aa: CASSSPGQGNYGYTF
CDR3nt: TGTGCCAGCAGTTCCCCGGGACAGGGGAACTATGGCTACACCTTC

abundance: few
d_gene: -
len: 12
j_gene: TRBJ2-1
v_gene: TRBV28
CDR3aa: CASGRQIKTVFF
CDR3nt: TGTGCCAGCGGGAGGCAGATCAAGACAGTGTTCTTC

abundance: -
d_gene: TRBD1
len: 15
j_gene: TRBJ1-4
v_gene: TRBV20-1
CDR3aa: CSAGPGTANNEKLFF
CDR3nt: TGCAGTGCGGGCCCCGGGACAGCAAATAATGAAAAACTGTTTTTT

abundance: -
d_gene: -
len: 12
j_gene: TRBJ2-2
v_gene: TRBV5-1
CDR3aa: CASSRSAGELFF
CDR3nt: TGCGCCAGCAGCAGGAGCGCCGGGGAGCTGTTTTTT

abundance: -
d_gene: -
len: 16
j_gene: TRBJ2-5
v_gene: TRBV7-7
CDR3aa: CASSLGVGARQETQYF
CDR3nt: TGTGCTAGCAGCCTCGGAGTTGGGGCGCGTCAAGAGACCCAGTACTTC

abundance: few
d_gene: -
len: 13
j_gene: TRBJ2-1
v_gene: TRBV29-1
CDR3aa: CSVESTGVGEQFF
CDR3nt: TGCAGCGTTGAATCGACGGGAGTAGGAGAGCAGTTCTTC

abundance: few
d_gene: TRBD1
len: 13
j_gene: TRBJ1-1
v_gene: TRBV5-1
CDR3aa: CASSPGGTAEAFF
CDR3nt: TGCGCCAGCAGCCCAGGGGGTACGGCTGAAGCTTTCTTT

abundance: many
d_gene: TRBD2
len: 15
j_gene: TRBJ2-1
v_gene: TRBV29-1
CDR3aa: CSVAELAGQYNEQFF
CDR3nt: TGCAGCGTTGCCGAACTAGCGGGGCAGTACAATGAGCAGTTCTTC

abundance: -
d_gene: -
len: 14
j_gene: TRBJ2-5
v_gene: TRBV7-2
CDR3aa: CASSFLQAGETQYF
CDR3nt: TGTGCCAGCAGTTTCTTACAGGCGGGAGAGACCCAGTACTTC

abundance: -
d_gene: -
len: 13
j_gene: TRBJ1-5
v_gene: TRBV18
CDR3aa: CASSPDFYEPQHF
CDR3nt: TGTGCCAGCTCACCCGACTTTTATGAGCCCCAGCATTTT

abundance: few
d_gene: -
len: 15
j_gene: TRBJ2-1
v_gene: TRBV2
CDR3aa: CASSREVSSYNEQFF
CDR3nt: TGTGCCAGCAGTAGGGAGGTGAGCTCCTACAATGAGCAGTTCTTC

abundance: many
d_gene: -
len: 12
j_gene: TRBJ1-1
v_gene: TRBV20-1
CDR3aa: CSAIQVATEAFF
CDR3nt: TGCAGTGCCATTCAAGTGGCCACTGAAGCTTTCTTT

abundance: many
d_gene: TRBD2
len: 17
j_gene: TRBJ2-3
v_gene: TRBV6-5
CDR3aa: CASSYRLAGVDPDTQYF
CDR3nt: TGTGCCAGCAGTTACCGACTAGCGGGAGTTGATCCAGATACGCAGTATTTT

abundance: -
d_gene: TRBD1
len: 13
j_gene: TRBJ1-1
v_gene: TRBV14
CDR3aa: CASSLGTGLTAFF
CDR3nt: TGTGCCAGCAGCCTTGGGACAGGGCTGACGGCTTTCTTT

abundance: -
d_gene: -
len: 13
j_gene: TRBJ1-2
v_gene: TRBV20-1
CDR3aa: CSGRDTRNYGYTF
CDR3nt: TGCAGTGGACGGGACACTCGAAACTATGGCTACACCTTC

abundance: -
d_gene: TRBD1
len: 16
j_gene: TRBJ1-5
v_gene: TRBV25-1
CDR3aa: CASSESGQGINQPQHF
CDR3nt: TGTGCCAGCAGTGAATCGGGACAGGGGATCAATCAGCCCCAGCATTTT

abundance: -
d_gene: TRBD1
len: 15
j_gene: TRBJ1-2
v_gene: TRBV12-3/TRBV12-4
CDR3aa: CASSLVGGTVYGYTF
CDR3nt: TGTGCCAGCAGTTTAGTAGGGGGGACAGTCTATGGCTACACCTTC

abundance: once
d_gene: TRBD2
len: 16
j_gene: TRBJ2-3
v_gene: TRBV6-2/TRBV6-3
CDR3aa: CASRTRLAGRLDTQYF
CDR3nt: TGTGCCAGCAGAACCAGACTAGCGGGGCGGTTAGATACGCAGTATTTT

abundance: few
d_gene: TRBD2
len: 18
j_gene: TRBJ2-1
v_gene: TRBV18
CDR3aa: CASSPAGSGRIHHNEQFF
CDR3nt: TGTGCCAGCTCACCAGCCGGGAGCGGGAGAATACACCACAATGAGCAGTTCTTC

abundance: many
d_gene: TRBD2
len: 15
j_gene: TRBJ2-1
v_gene: TRBV6-5
CDR3aa: CASKILAGVHNEQFF
CDR3nt: TGTGCCAGCAAGATACTAGCGGGAGTCCACAATGAGCAGTTCTTC

abundance: few
d_gene: -
len: 18
j_gene: TRBJ1-6
v_gene: TRBV20-1
CDR3aa: CSATDSLQLSSYNSPLHF
CDR3nt: TGCAGTGCCACGGACAGCTTACAGTTAAGCTCCTATAATTCACCCCTCCACTTT

abundance: -
d_gene: TRBD1
len: 15
j_gene: TRBJ2-3
v_gene: TRBV6-2/TRBV6-3
CDR3aa: CASGSQGTGTDTQYF
CDR3nt: TGTGCCAGCGGATCCCAGGGGACAGGTACAGATACGCAGTATTTT

abundance: -
d_gene: -
len: 16
j_gene: TRBJ1-1
v_gene: TRBV2
CDR3aa: CASSEAGGRVGTEAFF
CDR3nt: TGTGCCAGCAGTGAAGCCGGGGGGAGGGTGGGCACTGAAGCTTTCTTT

abundance: -
d_gene: -
len: 13
j_gene: TRBJ2-3
v_gene: TRBV20-1
CDR3aa: CSAPRTSTDTQYF
CDR3nt: TGCAGTGCCCCGAGGACTAGCACAGATACGCAGTATTTT

abundance: -
d_gene: -
len: 14
j_gene: TRBJ2-3
v_gene: TRBV7-9
CDR3aa: CASSLDRGADTQYF
CDR3nt: TGTGCCAGCAGCTTAGATCGTGGGGCAGATACGCAGTATTTT

abundance: many
d_gene: -
len: 11
j_gene: TRBJ2-3
v_gene: TRBV12-3/TRBV12-4
CDR3aa: CASSFGDTQYF
CDR3nt: TGTGCCAGCAGTTTTGGAGATACGCAGTATTTT

abundance: -
d_gene: -
len: 18
j_gene: TRBJ2-1
v_gene: TRBV5-1
CDR3aa: CASSYRNSGQGGYNEQFF
CDR3nt: TGCGCCAGCAGCTATCGTAATTCTGGGCAGGGCGGATACAATGAGCAGTTCTTC

abundance: few
d_gene: -
len: 14
j_gene: TRBJ1-2
v_gene: TRBV21-1
CDR3aa: CAEPKLDRGYGYTF
CDR3nt: TGTGCCGAACCGAAATTAGACAGGGGCTATGGCTACACCTTC

abundance: -
d_gene: -
len: 16
j_gene: TRBJ2-7
v_gene: TRBV3-1
CDR3aa: CASSQGDRGVPYEQYF
CDR3nt: TGTGCCAGCAGCCAAGGAGACCGGGGTGTTCCCTACGAGCAGTACTTC

abundance: -
d_gene: -
len: 13
j_gene: TRBJ1-2
v_gene: TRBV29-1
CDR3aa: CSSGDTAPYGYTF
CDR3nt: TGCAGCTCGGGGGACACCGCCCCCTATGGCTACACCTTC

abundance: few
d_gene: -
len: 12
j_gene: TRBJ1-5
v_gene: TRBV20-1
CDR3aa: CSATDGAPPQHF
CDR3nt: TGCAGTGCTACGGACGGTGCTCCGCCCCAGCATTTT

abundance: -
d_gene: -
len: 15
j_gene: TRBJ2-1
v_gene: TRBV6-1
CDR3aa: CASSMQGYSYNEQFF
CDR3nt: TGTGCCAGCAGTATGCAGGGTTATTCCTACAATGAGCAGTTCTTC

abundance: few
d_gene: -
len: 16
j_gene: TRBJ1-1
v_gene: TRBV30
CDR3aa: CAWSVPYLTGSAEAFF
CDR3nt: TGTGCCTGGAGTGTACCCTATTTAACAGGGAGCGCTGAAGCTTTCTTT